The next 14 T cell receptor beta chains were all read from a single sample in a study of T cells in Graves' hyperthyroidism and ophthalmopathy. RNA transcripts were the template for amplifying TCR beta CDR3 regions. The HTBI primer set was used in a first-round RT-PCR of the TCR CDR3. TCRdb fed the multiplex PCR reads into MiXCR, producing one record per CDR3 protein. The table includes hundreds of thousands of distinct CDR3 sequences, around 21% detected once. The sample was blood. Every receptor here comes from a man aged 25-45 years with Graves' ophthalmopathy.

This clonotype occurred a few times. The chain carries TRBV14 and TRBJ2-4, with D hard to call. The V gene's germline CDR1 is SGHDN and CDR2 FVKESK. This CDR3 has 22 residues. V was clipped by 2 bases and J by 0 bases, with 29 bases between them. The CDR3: CASSQSPTDRRQTSLAKNIQYF. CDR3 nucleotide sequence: TGTGCCAGCAGCCAAAGCCCCACTGACCGCAGGCAGACATCCCTAGCCAAAAACATTCAGTACTTC.

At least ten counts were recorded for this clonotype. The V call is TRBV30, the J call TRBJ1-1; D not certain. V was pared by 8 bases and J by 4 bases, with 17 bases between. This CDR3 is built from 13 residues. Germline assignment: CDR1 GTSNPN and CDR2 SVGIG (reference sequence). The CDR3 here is CARYPGYGTEAFF. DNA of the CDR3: TGTGCCCGATACCCAGGTTATGGCACTGAAGCTTTCTTT.

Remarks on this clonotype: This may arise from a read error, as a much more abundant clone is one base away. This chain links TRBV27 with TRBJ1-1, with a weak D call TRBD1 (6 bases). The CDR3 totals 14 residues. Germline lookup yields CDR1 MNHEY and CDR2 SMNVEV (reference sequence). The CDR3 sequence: CASSLKGVNTEASF. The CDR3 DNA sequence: TGTGCCAGCAGTTTAAAGGGGGTTAACACTGAAGCTTCCTTT.

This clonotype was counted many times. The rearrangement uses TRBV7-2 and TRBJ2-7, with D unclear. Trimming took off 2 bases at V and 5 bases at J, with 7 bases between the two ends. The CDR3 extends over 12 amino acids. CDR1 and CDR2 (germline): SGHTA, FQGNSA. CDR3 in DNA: TGTGCCAGCAGCTTACAGCGAAACGAGCAGTACTTC. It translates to CASSLQRNEQYF. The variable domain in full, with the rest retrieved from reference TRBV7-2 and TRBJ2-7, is GAGVSQSPSNKVTEKGKDVELRCDPISGHTALYWYRQSLGQGLEFLIYFQGNSAPDKSGLPSDRFSAERTGGSVSTLTIQRTQQEDSAVYLCASSLQRNEQYFGPGTRLTVT.

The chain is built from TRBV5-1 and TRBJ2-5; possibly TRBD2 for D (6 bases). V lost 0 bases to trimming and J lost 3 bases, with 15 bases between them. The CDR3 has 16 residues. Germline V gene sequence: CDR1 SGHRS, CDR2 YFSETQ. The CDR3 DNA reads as TGCGCCAGCAGCTTGGAAGCCATAGCGGTTGAAGAGACCCAGTACTTC. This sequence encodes CASSLEAIAVEETQYF.

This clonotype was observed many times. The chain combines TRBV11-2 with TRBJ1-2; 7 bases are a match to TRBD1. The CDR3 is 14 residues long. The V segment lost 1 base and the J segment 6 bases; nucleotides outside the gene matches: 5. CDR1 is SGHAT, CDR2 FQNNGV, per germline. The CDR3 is CASSLGRGRDGYTF. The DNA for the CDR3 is TGTGCCAGCAGCTTAGGGAGGGGGCGAGATGGCTACACCTTC.

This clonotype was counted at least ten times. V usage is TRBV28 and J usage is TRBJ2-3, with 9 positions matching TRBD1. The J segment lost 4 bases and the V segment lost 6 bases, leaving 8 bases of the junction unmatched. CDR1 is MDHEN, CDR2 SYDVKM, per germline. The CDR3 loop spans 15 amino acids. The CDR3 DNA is TGTGCCAGCAGACAGGGACAGGGATATTCAGATACGCAGTATTTT. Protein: CASRQGQGYSDTQYF.

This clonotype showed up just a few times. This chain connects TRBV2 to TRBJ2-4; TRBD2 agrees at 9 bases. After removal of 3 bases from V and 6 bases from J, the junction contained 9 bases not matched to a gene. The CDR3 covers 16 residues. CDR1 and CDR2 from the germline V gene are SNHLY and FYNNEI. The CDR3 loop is CASSDSGRSMGNIQYF. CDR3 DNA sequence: TGTGCCAGCAGTGACAGCGGGAGGTCGATGGGAAACATTCAGTACTTC.

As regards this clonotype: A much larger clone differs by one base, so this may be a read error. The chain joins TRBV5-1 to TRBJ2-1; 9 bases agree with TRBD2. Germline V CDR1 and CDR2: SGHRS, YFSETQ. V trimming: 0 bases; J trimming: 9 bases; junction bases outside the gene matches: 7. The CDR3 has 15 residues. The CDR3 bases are TGCGCCAGCAGCTTGGAAGGAGCGGGAGGCAGTGAGCAGTTCTTC. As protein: CASSLEGAGGSEQFF.

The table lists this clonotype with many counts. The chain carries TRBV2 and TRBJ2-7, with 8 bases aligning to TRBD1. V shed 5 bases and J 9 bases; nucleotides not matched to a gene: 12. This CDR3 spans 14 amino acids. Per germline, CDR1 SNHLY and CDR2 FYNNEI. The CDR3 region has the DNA TGTGCCAGCAGTAAGACAGGGGACAAACTGGGGCAGTACTTC. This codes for CASSKTGDKLGQYF. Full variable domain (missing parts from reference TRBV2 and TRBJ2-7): EPEVTQTPSHQVTQMGQEVILRCVPISNHLYFYWYRQILGQKVEFLVSFYNNEISEKSEIFDDQFSVERPDGSNFTLKIRSTKLEDSAMYFCASSKTGDKLGQYFGPGTRLTVT.

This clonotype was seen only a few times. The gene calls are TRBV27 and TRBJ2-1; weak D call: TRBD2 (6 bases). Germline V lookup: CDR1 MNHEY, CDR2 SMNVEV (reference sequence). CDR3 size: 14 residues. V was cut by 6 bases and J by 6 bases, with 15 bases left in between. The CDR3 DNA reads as TGTGCCAGCAGAAACGGAGGGGCAGGCAATGAGCAGTTCTTC. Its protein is CASRNGGAGNEQFF.

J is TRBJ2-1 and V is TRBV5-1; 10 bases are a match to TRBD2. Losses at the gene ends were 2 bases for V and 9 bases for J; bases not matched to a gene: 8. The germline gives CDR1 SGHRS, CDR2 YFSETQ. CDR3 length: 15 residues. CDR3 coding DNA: TGCGCCAGCAGCTTCGGACTAGCGGAGGGCGGTGAGCAGTTCTTC. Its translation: CASSFGLAEGGEQFF.

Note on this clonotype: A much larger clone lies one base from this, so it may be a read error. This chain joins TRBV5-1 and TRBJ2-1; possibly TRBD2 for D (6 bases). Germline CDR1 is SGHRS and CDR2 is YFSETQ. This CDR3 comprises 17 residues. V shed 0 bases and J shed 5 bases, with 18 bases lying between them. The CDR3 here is CASSLGGGASANNEQFF. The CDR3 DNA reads TGCGCCAGCAGCTTGGGCGGAGGGGCAAGCGCTAACAATGAGCAGTTCTTC.

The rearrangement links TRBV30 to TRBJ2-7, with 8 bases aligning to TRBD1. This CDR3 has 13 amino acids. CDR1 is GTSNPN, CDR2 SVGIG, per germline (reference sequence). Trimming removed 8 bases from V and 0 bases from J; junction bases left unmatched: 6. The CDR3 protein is CALTGTGSYEQYF. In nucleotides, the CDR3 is TGTGCCCTGACGGGGACAGGCTCCTACGAGCAGTACTTC.